One and the same sample provided the 26 T cell receptor beta chains below, sequenced in a study of glioma-infiltrating T cells (dated by TCRdb to about 2016). Sequencing took place on an Illumina MiSeq. TCR alpha and beta CDR3 regions were amplified with the iRepertoire nested amplicon-rescue multiplex PCR (arm-PCR) platform from RNA. The public reads were run again by TCRdb, first through fastp at Q25 and then through MiXCR, and only productive beta chains were kept. Each CDR3 protein gets just one entry, which takes the most common genes and DNA from the rows behind it. The sample table contains 300,000 to 400,000 distinct CDR3 sequences; only one count was recorded for 41% of them. About 12% of the sample belongs to the ten largest clones. Sequenced material: glioma tissue, nonneoplastic brain tissue, or PBMCs (not recorded which). The receptors were sampled from a human donor with low-grade glioma or glioblastoma, undergoing nonglioma brain surgery, or in good health (not recorded which).

The CDR3, as DNA: TGTGCCAGCAGTCCCCTCCCTGCTGAAGCTTTCTTT. This translates into CASSPLPAEAFF. The chain joins TRBV6-1 to TRBJ1-1; D is undetermined. Deletions cut 5 bases from V and 6 bases from J, with 10 bases between. The CDR3 length is 12 residues. Germline CDR1 is MNHNS and CDR2 is SASEGT.

CDR3 protein: CSAVQQLNQPQHF. The DNA for the CDR3 is TGCAGTGCAGTACAGCAACTCAATCAGCCCCAGCATTTT. This chain links TRBV20-1 with TRBJ1-5; D is uncertain. The V gene's germline CDR1 is DFQATT and CDR2 SNEGSKA (reference sequence). V was pared by 6 bases and J by 3 bases, with 12 bases between. The CDR3 extends over 13 amino acids.

At least ten counts were recorded for this clonotype. The chain carries TRBV27 and TRBJ2-1, with D perhaps matching TRBD2 (5 bases). Trimming pared 2 bases from V and 2 bases from J, leaving 13 bases between. This CDR3 has 16 residues. Germline values: CDR1 MNHEY, CDR2 SMNVEV (reference sequence). CDR3: CASSLRSLATYNEQFF. CDR3 in DNA: TGTGCCAGCAGTTTAAGGTCCCTAGCTACCTACAATGAGCAGTTCTTC.

As regards this clonotype: Since a much larger clone is just one base distant, this may be a read error. The chain couples TRBV12-3 or TRBV12-4 to TRBJ2-2; the D gene is possibly TRBD2 (7 bases). CDR3 length: 18 residues. V was shortened by 6 bases and J by 1 base, with 21 bases between the two germline ends. CDR3 DNA sequence: TGTGCCAGCAGACCCCTCAGGGGCGGGAGCGAGAACACCGGGGAGCTGTTTTTT. Translated, it gives CASRPLRGGSENTGELFF.

The chain has TRBV30 and TRBJ2-6, with 7 bases that match TRBD1. The CDR3 is 17 residues long. J gave up 0 bases and V 3 bases, and 8 bases lay outside the gene matches. The germline gives CDR1 GTSNPN, CDR2 SVGIG (reference sequence). CDR3 bases: TGTGCCTGGAGCGGGGACAGTACCTTCTCTGGGGCCAACGTCCTGACTTTC. Amino acid sequence: CAWSGDSTFSGANVLTF.

As regards this clonotype: This CDR3 fails to terminate in the conserved phenylalanine or tryptophan, so it likely reflects a read error. J is TRBJ2-7 and V is TRBV4-1, with 7 nucleotides matching TRBD1. Losses at the gene ends were 7 bases for V and 0 bases for J; bases not matched to a gene: 6. Germline V gene lookup returns CDR1 MGHRA and CDR2 YSYEKL. The CDR3 loop spans 14 amino acids. CDR3 in DNA: TGCGCCAGCAAGGACAGGATGAGCTCCTACGAGCAGTACTCC. Translation gives CASKDRMSSYEQYS.

This clonotype was found once. A junction boundary mismatches the germline segment, possibly from a read error. The DNA for the CDR3 is TGTGCCATCAGTGAGTCCAAGACAGGGGGATACTGGGATCAGCCCCAGCATTTT. This translates into CAISESKTGGYWDQPQHF. The rearrangement joins TRBV6-1 to TRBJ1-5, with 9 bases lining up with TRBD1. The germline gives CDR1 MNHNS, CDR2 SASEGT. The CDR3 extends over 18 amino acids.

This clonotype was detected only once. This may stem from a read error, because a much larger clone lies one nucleotide away. In this CDR3 the conserved last residue, phenylalanine or tryptophan, is missing, so a read error is likely. V and J are TRBV24-1 and TRBJ2-7; no reliable D call. V was pared by 3 bases and J by 2 bases, with 7 bases between. The CDR3 loop spans 13 amino acids. In germline, CDR1 is KGHDR, CDR2 SFDVKD. CDR3 nucleotide sequence: TGTGCCACCAGTGATCCCACGACCTACGAGCAGTACTTA. Residues: CATSDPTTYEQYL.

This clonotype was found a few times. This sequence joins TRBV7-9 and TRBJ2-2; D unresolved. Germline CDR1 is SEHNR and CDR2 is FQNEAQ (reference sequence). CDR3 length: 11 amino acids. Trimming took 1 base from V and 10 from J, leaving 4 bases between them. CDR3 DNA sequence: TGTGCCAGCAGCTTAGGGCAGGAGCTGTTTTTT. Encoded protein: CASSLGQELFF.

The chain employs TRBV20-1 and TRBJ2-1; 12 positions agree with TRBD2. Germline V gene lookup returns CDR1 DFQATT and CDR2 SNEGSKA (reference sequence). V was pared by 0 bases and J by 6 bases, with 3 bases of the junction left unmatched. The CDR3 spans 15 residues. The CDR3 region has the DNA TGCAGTGCTAGAGATGTGACTAGCGGGAGCAATGAGCAGTTCTTC. This codes for CSARDVTSGSNEQFF.

This clonotype showed up just a few times. The chain combines TRBV7-9 with TRBJ1-4; 7 positions match TRBD1. The CDR3 sequence is 14 residues long. V dropped 5 bases and J dropped 4; count of bases not matched to a gene: 4. Germline CDR1 reads SEHNR; CDR2 reads FQNEAQ (reference sequence). The CDR3 sequence is CASSPDRLNEKLFF. The CDR3 nucleotides read TGTGCCAGCAGCCCGGACAGGCTTAATGAAAAACTGTTTTTT. The full variable domain, its missing parts supplied by reference TRBV7-9 and TRBJ1-4, is DTGVSQNPRHKITKRGQNVTFRCDPISEHNRLYWYRQTLGQGPEFLTYFQNEAQLEKSRLLSDRFSAERPKGSFSTLEIQRTEQGDSAMYLCASSPDRLNEKLFFGSGTQLSVL.

This clonotype was seen a handful of times. The chain combines TRBV15 with TRBJ2-7; 7 bases agree with TRBD2. Germline CDR1 LNHNV, CDR2 YYDKDF (reference sequence). The CDR3 sequence is 15 residues long. The V and J ends lost 1 base and 3 bases, in that order; junction bases with no gene match: 6. CDR3 protein: CATSRVIAGGYEQYF. The CDR3 bases are TGTGCCACCAGCAGAGTAATAGCGGGCGGCTACGAGCAGTACTTC.

Concerning this clonotype itself: This may arise from a read error, as a much more abundant clone is one base away. The V and J genes are TRBV28 and TRBJ2-1; D remains unclear. V was clipped by 4 bases and J by 12 bases, with 13 bases between them. The CDR3 sequence is 12 residues long. The V gene's germline CDR1 is MDHEN and CDR2 SYDVKM. CDR3 protein: CASSSTAAGQFF. The DNA for the CDR3 is TGTGCCAGCAGTTCCACCGCAGCTGGGCAGTTCTTC.

For this clonotype: This could be a read error, since a much larger clone is one nucleotide away. V usage is TRBV6-2 or TRBV6-3 and J usage is TRBJ2-7; D possibly corresponds to TRBD1 (5 bases). CDR1 and CDR2 from the germline V gene are MNHEY and SVGEGT. The CDR3 length is 15 residues. The DNA for the CDR3 is TGTGCCAGCAGTTTATATACAGGCCTGACCTACGAGCAGTGCTTC. This encodes CASSLYTGLTYEQCF.

The V call is TRBV6-6, the J call TRBJ1-1; 10 nucleotides line up with TRBD1. The CDR3 is 15 residues long. J gave up 5 bases and V 5 bases, and 8 bases lay outside the gene matches. Germline V gene data show CDR1 as MNHNY and CDR2 as SVGAGI (reference sequence). CDR3 sequence (DNA): TGTGCCAGCAGTCGTTCCGGGACAGGGGTGACTGAAGCTTTCTTT. Residues: CASSRSGTGVTEAFF.

This sequence joins TRBV11-2 and TRBJ1-1; 8 bases map to TRBD1. The ends lost 4 bases at V and 4 bases at J; junction bases unmatched: 5. CDR1 is SGHAT and CDR2 is FQNNGV in the germline V gene. The CDR3 is 14 residues long. CDR3 in amino acids: CASSSYRGSTEAFF. In nucleotides, the CDR3 is TGTGCCAGCAGCTCCTACAGGGGGAGCACTGAAGCTTTCTTT.

The sample holds many counts of this clonotype. The chain recombines TRBV28 with TRBJ1-2; 7 bases are shared with TRBD1. CDR1 MDHEN and CDR2 SYDVKM come from the germline V gene. V was pared by 8 bases and J by 2 bases, with 5 bases of the junction left unmatched. The CDR3 is 13 amino acids. CDR3 residues: CASRRDSNYGYTF. The CDR3 region has the DNA TGTGCCAGCCGAAGGGACAGCAACTATGGCTACACCTTC.

As regards this clonotype: This clone may be a read error of a much larger clone one base away. The chain has TRBV2 and TRBJ1-1; a possible D gene is TRBD1 (6 bases). The V and J ends lost 11 bases and 0 bases respectively, with 13 bases between them. The CDR3 has 13 amino acids. Germline CDR1 reads SNHLY; CDR2 reads FYNNEI. CDR3 in amino acids: CARFRDMNTEAFF. The CDR3, as DNA: TGTGCCCGATTCCGGGACATGAACACTGAAGCTTTCTTT.

V is TRBV7-2 and J is TRBJ2-5; 14 bases map to TRBD2. Looked up from germline, CDR1 is SGHTA and CDR2 is FQGNSA. The CDR3 consists of 18 residues. V dropped 0 bases and J dropped 5; count of bases not matched to a gene: 8. CDR3 sequence: CASSLARLAGGPGETQYF. The CDR3 DNA sequence: TGTGCCAGCAGCTTAGCGCGACTAGCGGGAGGGCCAGGGGAGACCCAGTACTTC.

In regard to this clonotype: A junction boundary mismatches the germline segment, possibly from a read error. The rearrangement joins TRBV20-1 to TRBJ1-6, with TRBD1 identical over 8 bases. This CDR3 comprises 14 residues. CDR1 is DFQATT, CDR2 SNEGSKA, per germline (reference sequence). The CDR3 loop reads CSARLDREPSPVHF. The CDR3 nucleotides read TGCAGTGCTAGACTGGACAGGGAACCCTCACCCGTCCACTTT.

The V and J genes are TRBV20-1 and TRBJ2-7; 10 nucleotides align to TRBD2. The germline gives CDR1 DFQATT, CDR2 SNEGSKA (reference sequence). Unmatched junction bases numbered 6, after V lost 5 bases and J lost 2 bases. This CDR3 spans 14 amino acids. The CDR3 loop reads CSADQTSGAYEQYF. CDR3 in DNA: TGCAGTGCTGACCAAACTAGCGGGGCCTACGAGCAGTACTTC.

This clonotype has only a few counts. This sequence joins TRBV7-9 and TRBJ2-1; D could derive from TRBD1 or TRBD2 (5 bases each). Germline-derived CDR1 and CDR2 are SEHNR and FQNEAQ (reference sequence). V was trimmed by 8 bases and J by 8 bases, leaving 19 bases between them. This CDR3 contains 14 residues. CDR3 in amino acids: CASPGPLLGDEQFF. The CDR3 DNA reads as TGTGCCAGCCCGGGACCTCTATTGGGGGATGAGCAGTTCTTC.

This clonotype was seen repeatedly, ten times or more. The V gene is TRBV6-1, the J gene TRBJ2-7, with TRBD2 matching over 14 bases. Germline CDR1 reads MNHNS; CDR2 reads SASEGT. CDR3 size: 15 residues. Losses at the gene ends were 6 bases for V and 5 bases for J; bases not matched to a gene: 6. The CDR3: CASRPSGLAGDEQYF. The CDR3 DNA is TGTGCCAGCAGACCCTCGGGACTAGCGGGAGACGAGCAGTACTTC.

This rearrangement joins TRBV6-2 or TRBV6-3 to TRBJ2-7, with 7 bases that match TRBD2. Germline-derived CDR1 and CDR2 are MNHEY and SVGEGT. J lost 0 bases, V lost 5 bases, and 7 bases had no gene match. This CDR3 is built from 15 residues. CDR3 amino acids: CASSPPGGASYEQYF. In DNA, the CDR3 is TGTGCCAGCAGTCCCCCGGGAGGAGCCTCCTACGAGCAGTACTTC.

The chain employs TRBV5-4 and TRBJ2-7, with 11 bases aligning to TRBD2. After removal of 5 bases from V and 4 bases from J, the junction contained 2 bases not matched to a gene. The CDR3 sequence is 13 residues long. Germline-derived CDR1 and CDR2 are SGHNT and YYREEE (reference sequence). CDR3 residues: CASRTSGKYEQYF. The CDR3 DNA sequence: TGTGCCAGCAGGACTAGCGGGAAGTACGAGCAGTACTTC.

This clonotype has more than one count but fewer than ten. The V gene is TRBV28, the J gene TRBJ2-3, with 8 bases matching TRBD1. The CDR3 contains 17 residues. The germline V gene encodes CDR1 MDHEN and CDR2 SYDVKM. With V trimmed by 4 bases and J by 4 bases, 13 bases remained unmatched. CDR3 sequence reads: CASSSRIGQGGSDTQYF. The CDR3 nucleotides are TGTGCCAGCAGTTCAAGGATAGGACAGGGAGGTTCAGATACGCAGTATTTT.